The 5 T cell receptor beta chains below all came from one sample that was sequenced in a study of control samples from healthy donors and cancer patients. Sequencing was performed with immunoSEQ multiplex PCR; in TCRdb, only in-frame clones are kept and a portion is missing. The table lists 150,000 to 200,000 clones, about 93% of them singletons. The sample was blood. The source of these receptors is a man between 18 and 35 years old in good health.

In its sample, this clone was seen once. The chain carries TRBV6-5 and TRBJ2-1; a possible D gene is TRBD2 (7 bases). This CDR3 contains 15 residues. Per the germline V gene, CDR1 is MNHEY and CDR2 is SVGAGI. V lost 2 bases to trimming and J lost 7 bases, with 15 bases between them. This chain's CDR3 is CASSYRGASNNEQFF. In DNA, the CDR3 is TGTGCCAGCAGTTACCGGGGGGCGAGTAATAATGAGCAGTTCTTC.

The rearrangement links TRBV5-1 to TRBJ1-2, with TRBD1 identical over 7 bases. The CDR3 has 14 residues. The J segment lost 8 bases and the V segment lost 4 bases, leaving 11 bases of the junction unmatched. CDR1 is SGHRS and CDR2 is YFSETQ in the germline V gene. The chain's CDR3 is CASSARQGGEGYTF. Here the CDR3 DNA reads TGCGCCAGCAGCGCAAGACAGGGAGGCGAGGGCTACACCTTC.

CDR3 sequence (DNA): TGTGCCAGCAGTTTATACAGGGGGTATGAAAAACTGTTTTTT. The encoded protein is CASSLYRGYEKLFF. This chain joins TRBV28 and TRBJ1-4; 8 bases fit TRBD1. Germline trimming cut 1 base from V and 6 bases from J; bases unmatched to any gene: 1. CDR1 is MDHEN, CDR2 SYDVKM, per germline. CDR3 size: 14 residues.

The gene calls are TRBV28 and TRBJ2-2, with 8 bases identical to TRBD2. The CDR3 totals 14 residues. The junction had 3 bases not matched to a gene; V was cut back by 8 bases and J by 1 base. CDR1 is MDHEN and CDR2 is SYDVKM in the germline V gene. CDR3 sequence (DNA): TGTGCCAGCCTCAGCGGGGGGAACACCGGGGAGCTGTTTTTT. The encoded protein is CASLSGGNTGELFF.

V is TRBV6-1 and J is TRBJ2-7; D call uncertain. The CDR3 length is 13 residues. Germline V gene sequence: CDR1 MNHNS, CDR2 SASEGT. V dropped 1 base and J dropped 4 bases, with 8 bases sitting between them. CDR3 in amino acids: CASSEVGLYEQYF. As DNA, the CDR3 is TGTGCCAGCAGTGAAGTAGGGTTATACGAGCAGTACTTC.